This T cell receptor (beta chain) was identified during a study of technical replicates of blood from a few donors. Libraries were prepared by immunoSEQ multiplex PCR; TCRdb keeps only in-frame clonotypes and omits some of them. The table records 55,000 to 65,000 clones, 65% to 90% of them present only once. The sequenced material came from PBMCs. This receptor was taken from a human donor in good health. Some clones in this sample may be carry-over from other donors' samples.

CDR3 nucleotide sequence: TGTGCCAGTAGTATAGGCGGGAATGAAAAACTGTTTTTT. It codes for CASSIGGNEKLFF. The chain has TRBV19 and TRBJ1-4; D is unclear. The CDR3 runs 13 residues. The germline V gene encodes CDR1 LNHDA and CDR2 SQIVND (reference sequence). V was trimmed by 1 base and J by 5 bases, leaving 5 bases between them.